This T cell receptor beta chain was captured by sequencing in a study of T cells after yellow fever vaccination. Germline loops: CDR1 DFQATT, CDR2 SNEGSKA (reference sequence). The length of the CDR3 is 12 residues. Findings and caveats of the study: A minor fraction of clonotypes spanned both CD4 and CD8 compartments.

Each CDR3 protein gets one entry after TCRdb re-called the 5' RACE reads with MiXCR. The data show 300,000 to 400,000 distinct CDR3 sequences, more than 8.5% seen once. This clonotype was counted between two and nine times. The antigen is not known. This TCR came from a man aged 18 to 30 who received the YFV17D yellow fever vaccine. The chain is built from TRBV20-1 and TRBJ2-2; D is unclear. The sequences come from PBMCs, collected on the day of the first yellow fever vaccination. CDR3 residues: CSALAHTGELFF. The DNA for the CDR3 is TGCAGCGCATTGGCACACACCGGGGAGCTGTTTTTT.